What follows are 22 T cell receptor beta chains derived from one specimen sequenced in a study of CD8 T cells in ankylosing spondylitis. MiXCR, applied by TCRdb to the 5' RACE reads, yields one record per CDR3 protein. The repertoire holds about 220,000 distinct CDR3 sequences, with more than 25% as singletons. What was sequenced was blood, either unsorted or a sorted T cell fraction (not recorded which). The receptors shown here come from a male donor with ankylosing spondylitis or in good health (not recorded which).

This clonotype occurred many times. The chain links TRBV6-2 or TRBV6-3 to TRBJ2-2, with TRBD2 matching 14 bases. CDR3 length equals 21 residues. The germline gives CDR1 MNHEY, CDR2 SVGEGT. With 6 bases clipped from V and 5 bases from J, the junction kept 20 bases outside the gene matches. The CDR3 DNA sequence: TGTGCCAGCAGCCCCAGTGGCAAGACTAGCGGGAGGGCCAGTGGGACCGGGGAGCTGTTTTTT. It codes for CASSPSGKTSGRASGTGELFF.

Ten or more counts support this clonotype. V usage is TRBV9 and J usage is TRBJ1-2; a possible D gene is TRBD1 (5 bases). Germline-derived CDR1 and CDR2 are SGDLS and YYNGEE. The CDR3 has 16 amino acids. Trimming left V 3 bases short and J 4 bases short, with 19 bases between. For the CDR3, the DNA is TGTGCCAGCAGCGCCCTGGTGTCAGGGTCCGCCTATGGCTACACCTTC. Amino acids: CASSALVSGSAYGYTF.

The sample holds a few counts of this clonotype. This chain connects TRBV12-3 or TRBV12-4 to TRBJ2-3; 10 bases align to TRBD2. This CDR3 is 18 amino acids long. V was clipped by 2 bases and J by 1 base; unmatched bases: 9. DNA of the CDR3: TGTGCCAGCAGTTTATTCCGCCTAGCGGGAGCAGGCACAGATACGCAGTATTTT. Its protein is CASSLFRLAGAGTDTQYF.

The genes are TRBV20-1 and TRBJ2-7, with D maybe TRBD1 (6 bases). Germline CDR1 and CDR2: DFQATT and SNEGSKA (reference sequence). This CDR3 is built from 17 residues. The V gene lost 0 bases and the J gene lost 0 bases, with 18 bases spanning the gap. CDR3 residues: CSARDPFQGRSSYEQYF. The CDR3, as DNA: TGCAGTGCTAGAGATCCTTTCCAGGGGCGGAGCTCCTACGAGCAGTACTTC.

CDR3 residues: CSARGYTSGSLPYNEQFF. The DNA of the CDR3 is TGCAGCGCCAGGGGATATACTAGCGGGAGTTTGCCCTACAATGAGCAGTTCTTC. The rearrangement links TRBV29-1 to TRBJ2-1; the match to TRBD2 covers 11 bases. The V gene's germline CDR1 is SQVTM and CDR2 ANQGSEA. With 7 bases clipped from V and 2 bases from J, the junction kept 16 bases outside the gene matches. The length of the CDR3 is 18 residues.

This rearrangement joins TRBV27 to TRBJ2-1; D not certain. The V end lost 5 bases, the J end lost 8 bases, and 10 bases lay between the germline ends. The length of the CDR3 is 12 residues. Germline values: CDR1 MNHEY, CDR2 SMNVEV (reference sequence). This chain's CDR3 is CASSPKGHEQFF. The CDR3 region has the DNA TGTGCCAGCAGTCCGAAGGGCCATGAGCAGTTCTTC.

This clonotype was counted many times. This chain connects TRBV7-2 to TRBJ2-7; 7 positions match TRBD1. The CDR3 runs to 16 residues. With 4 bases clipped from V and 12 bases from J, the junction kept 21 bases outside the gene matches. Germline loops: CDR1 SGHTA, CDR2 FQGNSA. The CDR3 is CASSSQNTPDRVRLYF. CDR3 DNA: TGTGCCAGCAGCTCACAGAATACCCCAGACAGGGTGAGGCTGTACTTC.

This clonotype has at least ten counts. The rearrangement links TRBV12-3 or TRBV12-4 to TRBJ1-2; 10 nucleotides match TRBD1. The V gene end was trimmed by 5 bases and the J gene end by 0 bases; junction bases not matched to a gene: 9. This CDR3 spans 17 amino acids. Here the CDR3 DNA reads TGTGCCAGCAGTGAGGACAGGGGGATCAATCCTAACTATGGCTACACCTTC. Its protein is CASSEDRGINPNYGYTF.

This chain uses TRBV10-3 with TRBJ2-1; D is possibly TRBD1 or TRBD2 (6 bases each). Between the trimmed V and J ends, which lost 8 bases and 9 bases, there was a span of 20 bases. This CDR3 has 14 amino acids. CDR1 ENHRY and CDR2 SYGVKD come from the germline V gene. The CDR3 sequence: CAIERDLGGGEQFF. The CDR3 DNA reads TGTGCCATCGAGAGGGACTTAGGGGGTGGTGAGCAGTTCTTC.

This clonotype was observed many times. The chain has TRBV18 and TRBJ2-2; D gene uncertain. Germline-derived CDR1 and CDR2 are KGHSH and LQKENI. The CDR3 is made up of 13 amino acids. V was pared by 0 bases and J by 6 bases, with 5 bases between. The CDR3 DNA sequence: TGTGCCAGCTCACCACCGAGCTCCGGGGAGCTGTTTTTT. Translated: CASSPPSSGELFF.

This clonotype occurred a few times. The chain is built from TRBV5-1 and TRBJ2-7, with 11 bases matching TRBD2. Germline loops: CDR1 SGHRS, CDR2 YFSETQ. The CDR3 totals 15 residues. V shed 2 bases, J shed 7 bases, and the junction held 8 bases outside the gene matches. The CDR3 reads CASSFTSGSIGEQYF. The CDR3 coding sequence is TGCGCCAGCAGCTTCACTAGCGGGAGTATTGGAGAGCAGTACTTC.

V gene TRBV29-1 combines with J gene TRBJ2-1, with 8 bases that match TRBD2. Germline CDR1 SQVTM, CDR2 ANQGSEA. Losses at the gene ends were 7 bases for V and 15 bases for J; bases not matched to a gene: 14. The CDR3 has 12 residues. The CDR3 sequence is CSASDPAGVLFF. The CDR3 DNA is TGCAGCGCATCCGACCCAGCGGGAGTATTGTTCTTC.

The CDR3 coding sequence is TGCAGTGGAGCTGGCGGGGCTCTACAAGAGACCCAGTACTTC. Its protein product is CSGAGGALQETQYF. This chain connects TRBV20-1 to TRBJ2-5, with D possibly being TRBD2 (6 bases). Trimming pared 7 bases from V and 2 bases from J, leaving 17 bases between. Germline-derived CDR1 and CDR2 are DFQATT and SNEGSKA (reference sequence). The CDR3 runs to 14 residues.

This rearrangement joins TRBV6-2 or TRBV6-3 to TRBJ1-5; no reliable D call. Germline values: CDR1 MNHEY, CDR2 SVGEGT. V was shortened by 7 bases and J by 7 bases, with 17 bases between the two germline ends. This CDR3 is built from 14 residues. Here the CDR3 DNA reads TGTGCCAGCAACAACTCCCCTGGTATGCAGCCCCAGCATTTT. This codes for CASNNSPGMQPQHF.

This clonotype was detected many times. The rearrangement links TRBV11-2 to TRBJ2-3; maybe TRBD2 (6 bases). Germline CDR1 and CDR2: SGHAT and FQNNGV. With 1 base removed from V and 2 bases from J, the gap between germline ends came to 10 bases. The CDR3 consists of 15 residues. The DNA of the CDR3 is TGTGCCAGCAGCTTAGCCGGGAGAGTCACAGATACGCAGTATTTT. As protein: CASSLAGRVTDTQYF.

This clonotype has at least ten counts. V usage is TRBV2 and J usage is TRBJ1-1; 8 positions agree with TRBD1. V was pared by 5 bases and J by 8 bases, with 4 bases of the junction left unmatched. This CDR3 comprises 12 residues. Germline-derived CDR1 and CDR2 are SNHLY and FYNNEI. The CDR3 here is CASSQDRVEAFF. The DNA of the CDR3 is TGTGCCAGCAGTCAGGACAGGGTAGAAGCTTTCTTT.

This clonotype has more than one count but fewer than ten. The CDR3 sequence is CASSSITGGIGNEQFF. The CDR3 bases are TGCGCCAGCAGCTCAATCACAGGGGGCATAGGCAATGAGCAGTTCTTC. This chain joins TRBV5-1 and TRBJ2-1; 9 positions match TRBD1. Germline trimming cut 3 bases from V and 6 bases from J; bases unmatched to any gene: 10. The CDR3 consists of 16 residues. Germline V CDR1 and CDR2: SGHRS, YFSETQ.

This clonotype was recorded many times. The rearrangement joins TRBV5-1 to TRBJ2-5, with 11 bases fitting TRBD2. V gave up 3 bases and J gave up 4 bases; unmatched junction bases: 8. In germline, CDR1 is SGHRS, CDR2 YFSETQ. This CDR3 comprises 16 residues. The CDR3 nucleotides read TGCGCCAGCAGCTGGCCGGGACTAGCGGCCGCAGAGACCCAGTACTTC. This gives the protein CASSWPGLAAAETQYF. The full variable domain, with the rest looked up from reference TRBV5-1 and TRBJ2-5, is KAGVTQTPRYLIKTRGQQVTLSCSPISGHRSVSWYQQTPGQGLQFLFEYFSETQRNKGNFPGRFSGRQFSNSRSEMNVSTLELGDSALYLCASSWPGLAAAETQYFGPGTRLLVL.

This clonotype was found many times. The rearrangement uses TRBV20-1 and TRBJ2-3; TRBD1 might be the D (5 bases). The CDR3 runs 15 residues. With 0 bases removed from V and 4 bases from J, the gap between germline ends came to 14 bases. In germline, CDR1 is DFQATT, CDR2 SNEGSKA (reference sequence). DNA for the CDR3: TGCAGTGCTAGAGATCCCCGGACACAAGCAGATACGCAGTATTTT. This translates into CSARDPRTQADTQYF.

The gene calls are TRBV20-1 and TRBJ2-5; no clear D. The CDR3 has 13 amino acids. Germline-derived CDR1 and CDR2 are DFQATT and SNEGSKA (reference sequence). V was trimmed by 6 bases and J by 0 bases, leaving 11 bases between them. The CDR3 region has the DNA TGCAGTGCCTTTTACAGTTACCAAGAGACCCAGTACTTC. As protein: CSAFYSYQETQYF.

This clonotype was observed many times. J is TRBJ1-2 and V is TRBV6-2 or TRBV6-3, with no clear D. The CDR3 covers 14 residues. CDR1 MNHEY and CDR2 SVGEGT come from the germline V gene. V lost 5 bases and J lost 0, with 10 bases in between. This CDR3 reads CASSDPRANYGYTF. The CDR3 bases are TGTGCCAGCAGTGACCCCAGAGCTAACTATGGCTACACCTTC.

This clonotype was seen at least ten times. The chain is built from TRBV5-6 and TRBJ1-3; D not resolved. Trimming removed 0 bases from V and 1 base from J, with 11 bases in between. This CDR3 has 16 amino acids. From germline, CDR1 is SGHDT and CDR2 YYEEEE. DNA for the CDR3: TGTGCCAGCAGCTTGGTCGACCAGGTTTCTGGAAACACCATATATTTT. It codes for CASSLVDQVSGNTIYF.